Below are 4 T cell receptor beta chains sequenced from a single sample in a study of PD-1 blockade in classical Hodgkin lymphoma. The protocol was immunoSEQ multiplex PCR, while the TCRdb copy is restricted to in-frame clones and leaves out a portion. This table has tens of thousands of clones, more than 85% appearing once. Each patient relapsed following autologous stem cell transplantation, and prior brentuximab vedotin exposure differed. Sequenced material: peripheral blood mononuclear cells (PBMCs), taken at baseline. The receptor source for this set is a human donor with classical Hodgkin lymphoma.

This sequence joins TRBV27 and TRBJ2-6; unclear D gene. The CDR3 contains 15 residues. V gave up 5 bases and J gave up 1 base, with 9 bases separating them. The V gene's germline CDR1 is MNHEY and CDR2 SMNVEV (reference sequence). The CDR3 sequence: CASSPLLSGANVLTF. CDR3 DNA sequence: TGTGCCAGCAGTCCTCTACTGTCTGGGGCCAACGTCCTGACTTTC.

The V call is TRBV5-5, the J call TRBJ1-1; TRBD1 might be the D (6 bases). The V gene's germline CDR1 is SGHKS and CDR2 YYEKEE (reference sequence). CDR3 length equals 14 residues. Trimming shortened V by 4 bases and J by 6 bases, and 16 bases separated the two germline ends. CDR3: CASSLGGQSPEAFF. The CDR3 DNA reads TGTGCCAGCAGCCTGGGGGGACAAAGCCCTGAAGCTTTCTTT.

The chain combines TRBV27 with TRBJ1-3; possibly TRBD1 for D (5 bases). CDR1 is MNHEY and CDR2 is SMNVEV in the germline V gene (reference sequence). V dropped 1 base and J dropped 3 bases, with 7 bases sitting between them. The CDR3 has 14 amino acids. The CDR3 spells CASSLYGGGNTIYF. CDR3 DNA sequence: TGTGCCAGCAGTTTATATGGGGGTGGAAACACCATATATTTT.

The genes are TRBV2 and TRBJ1-2; D is possibly TRBD1 (5 bases). The CDR3 extends over 15 amino acids. CDR1 is SNHLY and CDR2 is FYNNEI in the germline V gene. V lost 1 base to trimming and J lost 3 bases, with 12 bases between them. The CDR3 spells CASSEVGVNDYGYTF. For the CDR3, the DNA is TGTGCCAGCAGTGAAGTGGGGGTAAACGACTATGGCTACACCTTC.